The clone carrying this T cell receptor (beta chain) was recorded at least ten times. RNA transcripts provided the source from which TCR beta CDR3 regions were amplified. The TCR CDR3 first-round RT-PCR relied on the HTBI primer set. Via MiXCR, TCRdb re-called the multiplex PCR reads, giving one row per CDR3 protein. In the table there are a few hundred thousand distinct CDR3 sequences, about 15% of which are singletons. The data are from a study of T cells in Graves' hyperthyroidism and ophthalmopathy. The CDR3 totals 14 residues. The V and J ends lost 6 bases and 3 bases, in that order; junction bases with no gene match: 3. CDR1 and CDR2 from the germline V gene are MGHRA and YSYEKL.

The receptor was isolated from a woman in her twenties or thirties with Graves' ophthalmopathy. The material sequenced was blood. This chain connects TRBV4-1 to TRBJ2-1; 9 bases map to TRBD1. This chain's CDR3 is CASRQGAGYNEQFF. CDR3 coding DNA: TGCGCCAGCAGACAGGGGGCCGGCTACAATGAGCAGTTCTTC.